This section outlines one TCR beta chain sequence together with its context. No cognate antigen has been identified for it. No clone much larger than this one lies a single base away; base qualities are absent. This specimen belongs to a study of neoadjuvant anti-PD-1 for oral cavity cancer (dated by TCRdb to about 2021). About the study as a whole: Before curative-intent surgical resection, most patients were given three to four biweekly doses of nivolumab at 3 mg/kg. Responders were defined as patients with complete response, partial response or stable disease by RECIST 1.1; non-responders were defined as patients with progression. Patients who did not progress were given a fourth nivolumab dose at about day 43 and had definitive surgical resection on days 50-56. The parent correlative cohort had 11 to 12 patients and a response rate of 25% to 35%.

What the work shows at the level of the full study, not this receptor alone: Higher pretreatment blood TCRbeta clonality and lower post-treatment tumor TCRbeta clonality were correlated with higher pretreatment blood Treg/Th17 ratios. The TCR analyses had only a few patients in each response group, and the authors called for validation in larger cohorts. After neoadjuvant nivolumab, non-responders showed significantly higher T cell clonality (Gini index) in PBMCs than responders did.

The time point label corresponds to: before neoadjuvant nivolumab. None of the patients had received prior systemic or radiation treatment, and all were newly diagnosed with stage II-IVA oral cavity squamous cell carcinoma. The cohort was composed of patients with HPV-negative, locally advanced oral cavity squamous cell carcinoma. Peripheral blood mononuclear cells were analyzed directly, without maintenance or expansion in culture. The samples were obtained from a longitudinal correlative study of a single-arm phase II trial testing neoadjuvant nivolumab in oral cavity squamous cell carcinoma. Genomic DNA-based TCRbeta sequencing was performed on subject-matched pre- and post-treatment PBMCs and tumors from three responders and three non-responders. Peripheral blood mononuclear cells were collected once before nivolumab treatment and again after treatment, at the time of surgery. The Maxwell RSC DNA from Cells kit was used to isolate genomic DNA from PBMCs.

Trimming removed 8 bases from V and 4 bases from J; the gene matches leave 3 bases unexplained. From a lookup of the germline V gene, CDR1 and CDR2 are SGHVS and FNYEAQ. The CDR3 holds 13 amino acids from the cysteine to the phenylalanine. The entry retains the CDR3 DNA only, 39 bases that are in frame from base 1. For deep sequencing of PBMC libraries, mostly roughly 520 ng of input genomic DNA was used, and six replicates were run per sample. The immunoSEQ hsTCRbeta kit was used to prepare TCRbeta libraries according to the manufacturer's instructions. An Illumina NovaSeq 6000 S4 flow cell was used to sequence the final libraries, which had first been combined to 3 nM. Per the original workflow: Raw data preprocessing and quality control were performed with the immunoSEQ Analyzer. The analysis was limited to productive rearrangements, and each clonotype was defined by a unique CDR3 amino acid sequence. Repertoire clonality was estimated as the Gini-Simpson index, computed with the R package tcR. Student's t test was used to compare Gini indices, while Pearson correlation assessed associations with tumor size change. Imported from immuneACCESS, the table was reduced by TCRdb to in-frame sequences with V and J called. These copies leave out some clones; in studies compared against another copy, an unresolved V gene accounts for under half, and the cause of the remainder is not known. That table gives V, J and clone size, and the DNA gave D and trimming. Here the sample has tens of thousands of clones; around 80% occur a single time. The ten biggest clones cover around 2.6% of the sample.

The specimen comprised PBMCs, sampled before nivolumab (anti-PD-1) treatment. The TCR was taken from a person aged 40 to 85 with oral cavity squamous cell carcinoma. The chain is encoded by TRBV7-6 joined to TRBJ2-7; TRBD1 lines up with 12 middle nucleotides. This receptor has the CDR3 CASGDRGLYEQYF. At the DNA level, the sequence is TGTGCCAGCGGGGACAGGGGGCTTTACGAGCAGTACTTC.